This entry lists 31 T cell receptor beta chains sequenced from one sample in a study of control samples from healthy donors and cancer patients. The data were produced by immunoSEQ multiplex PCR, yet TCRdb's version contains in-frame clones alone and is incomplete. This repertoire shows roughly 170,000 clones, about 93% found once; its top ten account for about 1.6%. Sequencing used blood. These receptors all stem from a man younger than 30 in good health.

The genes are TRBV5-6 and TRBJ2-7, with 9 bases identical to TRBD2. The ends lost 4 bases at V and 1 base at J; junction bases unmatched: 9. This CDR3 contains 16 residues. Germline lookup yields CDR1 SGHDT and CDR2 YYEEEE. CDR3 nucleotide sequence: TGTGCCAGCAGCCTCCTAAGCGGGGGGAAGTCCTACGAGCAGTACTTC. It codes for CASSLLSGGKSYEQYF.

The chain uses TRBV28 and TRBJ1-5; TRBD1 aligns across 8 bases. With 6 bases clipped from V and 6 bases from J, the junction kept 4 bases outside the gene matches. The CDR3 sequence is 13 residues long. Looked up from germline, CDR1 is MDHEN and CDR2 is SYDVKM. The CDR3 sequence: CASRRTGSQPQHF. For the CDR3, the DNA is TGTGCCAGCAGAAGGACAGGGAGTCAGCCCCAGCATTTT.

The chain has TRBV12-5 and TRBJ1-5, with TRBD1 matching over 7 bases. Germline assignment: CDR1 LGHNT and CDR2 FRNRAP. This CDR3 spans 16 amino acids. Trimming removed 1 base from V and 0 bases from J; junction bases left unmatched: 3. The CDR3: CASGLGSGGSNQPQHF. The CDR3 coding sequence is TGTGCTAGTGGTTTGGGGTCAGGGGGTAGCAATCAGCCCCAGCATTTT.

The gene calls are TRBV29-1 and TRBJ2-3, with TRBD2 matching over 13 bases. This CDR3 is built from 16 residues. Unmatched junction bases numbered 7, after V lost 5 bases and J lost 2 bases. Germline-derived CDR1 and CDR2 are SQVTM and ANQGSEA. Here the CDR3 DNA reads TGCAGCGTTTCCCGTGGACTAGCGGGGGTCACAGATACGCAGTATTTT. This encodes CSVSRGLAGVTDTQYF.

The V call is TRBV5-1, the J call TRBJ1-2; perhaps TRBD1 as D (6 bases). Trimming took off 0 bases at V and 2 bases at J, with 14 bases between the two ends. Germline V lookup: CDR1 SGHRS, CDR2 YFSETQ. The CDR3 covers 16 residues. DNA of the CDR3: TGCGCCAGCAGCTTGGCTGACGGGGGCTCGAACTATGGCTACACCTTC. Translated, it gives CASSLADGGSNYGYTF.

This clone showed up just once. The chain combines TRBV6-6 with TRBJ2-5; 10 bases fit TRBD2. The ends lost 6 bases at V and 2 bases at J; junction bases unmatched: 6. Germline V gene sequence: CDR1 MNHNY, CDR2 SVGAGI (reference sequence). This CDR3 contains 15 residues. CDR3 DNA: TGTGCCAGCAGGAGGGATAGCGGGGGGCAAGAGACCCAGTACTTC. It specifies CASRRDSGGQETQYF.

To note about this clone: Other nucleotide sequences in the sample specify the same CDR3. The chain employs TRBV5-1 and TRBJ1-2; 9 bases agree with TRBD1. The V gene's germline CDR1 is SGHRS and CDR2 YFSETQ. CDR3 length: 13 amino acids. V lost 2 bases to trimming and J lost 7 bases; unmatched junction nucleotides: 3. The CDR3: CASSLRQGGGYTF. The CDR3 bases are TGCGCCAGCAGCTTACGACAGGGGGGTGGCTACACCTTC.

The CDR3 loop reads CASRMLSTDTQYF. CDR3 DNA sequence: TGTGCCAGTAGGATGTTAAGCACAGATACGCAGTATTTT. This chain uses TRBV19 with TRBJ2-3; no firm D call. Germline lookup yields CDR1 LNHDA and CDR2 SQIVND (reference sequence). The V and J ends lost 6 bases and 0 bases respectively, with 7 bases between them. The CDR3 contains 13 residues.

The sample holds one count of this clone. The chain joins TRBV5-1 to TRBJ2-7; TRBD2 agrees at 8 bases. The CDR3 totals 14 residues. Germline CDR1 reads SGHRS; CDR2 reads YFSETQ. V lost 10 bases to trimming and J lost 1 base; unmatched junction nucleotides: 10. The CDR3 sequence is CARGPGGASYEQYF. CDR3 DNA sequence: TGCGCCCGCGGCCCGGGGGGGGCGTCCTACGAGCAGTACTTC.

This chain connects TRBV2 to TRBJ1-5, with a tentative D call TRBD1 (5 bases). The CDR3 runs to 14 residues. CDR1 and CDR2 (germline): SNHLY, FYNNEI. Trimming cost V 6 bases and J 7 bases, with 16 bases left between them. The CDR3: CASSNGQGGQPQHF. CDR3 DNA: TGTGCCAGCAGCAACGGGCAGGGTGGGCAGCCCCAGCATTTT.

V gene TRBV28 combines with J gene TRBJ2-2; D is possibly TRBD1 (5 bases). Per germline, CDR1 MDHEN and CDR2 SYDVKM. This CDR3 region has 15 residues. The V end was cut by 6 bases, the J end by 1 base, with 12 bases between. The CDR3 nucleotides read TGTGCCAGCAGGGATCTCACAGGGAACACCGGGGAGCTGTTTTTT. This sequence encodes CASRDLTGNTGELFF. The whole variable domain, remainder taken from reference TRBV28 and TRBJ2-2, is DVKVTQSSRYLVKRTGEKVFLECVQDMDHENMFWYRQDPGLGLRLIYFSYDVKMKEKGDIPEGYSVSREKKERFSLILESASTNQTSMYLCASRDLTGNTGELFFGEGSRLTVL.

The chain is built from TRBV6-5 and TRBJ1-5; no reliable D call. Germline CDR1 reads MNHEY; CDR2 reads SVGAGI. This CDR3 comprises 15 residues. Trimming left V 0 bases short and J 4 bases short, with 10 bases between. The CDR3 nucleotides read TGTGCCAGCAGTTACTCGAACCAAGTAAATCAGCCCCAGCATTTT. It is translated as CASSYSNQVNQPQHF.

The chain combines TRBV6-4 with TRBJ1-1, with 8 bases fitting TRBD1. This CDR3 is built from 14 residues. CDR1 is MRHNA, CDR2 SNTAGT, per germline. With V trimmed by 6 bases and J by 3 bases, 6 bases remained unmatched. CDR3 residues: CASRRQGSYTEAFF. CDR3 DNA: TGTGCCAGCAGGAGACAGGGGTCGTACACTGAAGCTTTCTTT.

The CDR3 region is CASSYGGELFF. The CDR3 DNA reads TGTGCCAGCAGTTACGGGGGGGAGCTGTTTTTT. The chain combines TRBV6-5 with TRBJ2-2; D unresolved. Deletions cut 2 bases from V and 8 bases from J, with 3 bases between. This CDR3 has 11 amino acids. CDR1 MNHEY and CDR2 SVGAGI come from the germline V gene.

The J gene is TRBJ1-2, the V gene TRBV30, with TRBD1 identical over 7 bases. V shed 7 bases, J shed 5 bases, and the junction held 13 bases outside the gene matches. This CDR3 is 14 amino acids long. From germline, CDR1 is GTSNPN and CDR2 SVGIG (reference sequence). The DNA for the CDR3 is TGTGCCTACCAAGGAGGGGGCCTAGGGTATGGCTACACCTTC. Translation: CAYQGGGLGYGYTF.

The chain joins TRBV18 to TRBJ2-5; possibly TRBD1 for D (6 bases). The CDR3 is 16 amino acids. V was pared by 0 bases and J by 4 bases, with 15 bases between. Per germline, CDR1 KGHSH and CDR2 LQKENI. As DNA, the CDR3 is TGTGCCAGCTCACCACCGGGGGCAACTCTGGGAGAGACCCAGTACTTC. Translating gives CASSPPGATLGETQYF.

The chain carries TRBV25-1 and TRBJ1-3; the D is unclear. This CDR3 region has 14 residues. Germline-derived CDR1 and CDR2 are MGHDK and SYGVNS. V lost 3 bases, J lost 2 bases, and 8 bases lay in between. Here the CDR3 DNA reads TGTGCCAGCAGTGATCATGGGGCTGGAAACACCATATATTTT. It codes for CASSDHGAGNTIYF. The full variable domain, completed using reference TRBV25-1 and TRBJ1-3, is EADIYQTPRYLVIGTGKKITLECSQTMGHDKMYWYQQDPGMELHLIHYSYGVNSTEKGDLSSESTVSRIRTEHFPLTLESARPSHTSQYLCASSDHGAGNTIYFGEGSWLTVV.

The rearrangement uses TRBV14 and TRBJ1-4; the D gene is possibly TRBD1 (5 bases). The V gene's germline CDR1 is SGHDN and CDR2 FVKESK. The CDR3 covers 16 residues. V was cut by 0 bases and J by 1 base, with 9 bases left in between. The CDR3 coding sequence is TGTGCCAGCAGCCAAGATCGGGGCAGAACTAATGAAAAACTGTTTTTT. It yields the protein CASSQDRGRTNEKLFF.

The chain combines TRBV19 with TRBJ2-7, with D maybe TRBD1 (6 bases). This CDR3 is built from 13 residues. V was cut by 7 bases and J by 1 base, with 11 bases left in between. The germline gives CDR1 LNHDA, CDR2 SQIVND (reference sequence). The CDR3 loop reads CASTATGSYEQYF. In DNA, the CDR3 is TGTGCCAGTACCGCGACAGGATCCTACGAGCAGTACTTC.

DNA for the CDR3: TGTGCCAGCAGTCCTCGGACAAGTGGGAATTCACCCCTCCACTTT. Translation: CASSPRTSGNSPLHF. The chain recombines TRBV2 with TRBJ1-6, with D perhaps TRBD1 (5 bases). CDR1 is SNHLY and CDR2 is FYNNEI in the germline V gene. The ends were cut back, 5 bases at V and 7 bases at J, with 15 bases in the middle. There are 15 residues in the CDR3. Full variable domain (missing parts from reference TRBV2 and TRBJ1-6): EPEVTQTPSHQVTQMGQEVILRCVPISNHLYFYWYRQILGQKVEFLVSFYNNEISEKSEIFDDQFSVERPDGSNFTLKIRSTKLEDSAMYFCASSPRTSGNSPLHFGNGTRLTVT.

This chain links TRBV27 with TRBJ1-5; D not certain. V dropped 3 bases and J dropped 3 bases, with 12 bases sitting between them. The CDR3 is 15 amino acids. Germline CDR1 reads MNHEY; CDR2 reads SMNVEV (reference sequence). The CDR3 loop is CASSFIPGLNQPQHF. DNA of the CDR3: TGTGCCAGCAGTTTCATTCCGGGCCTCAATCAGCCCCAGCATTTT.

The chain has TRBV4-1 and TRBJ1-3; D is uncertain. Germline V gives CDR1 MGHRA, CDR2 YSYEKL. The CDR3 is made up of 14 amino acids. With 1 base removed from V and 4 bases from J, the gap between germline ends came to 8 bases. The CDR3 loop is CASSQGHQGNTIYF. In nucleotides, the CDR3 is TGCGCCAGCAGCCAAGGTCACCAAGGAAACACCATATATTTT.

The V gene is TRBV7-9, the J gene TRBJ1-2; D ambiguous. V lost 5 bases to trimming and J lost 5 bases, with 9 bases between them. The CDR3 loop spans 12 amino acids. Germline V gene sequence: CDR1 SEHNR, CDR2 FQNEAQ (reference sequence). This chain's CDR3 is CASSPAPYGYTF. The CDR3 nucleotides are TGTGCCAGCAGCCCCGCCCCGTATGGCTACACCTTC.

The chain carries TRBV2 and TRBJ1-4; D remains ambiguous. Between the trimmed V and J ends, which lost 5 bases and 8 bases, there was a span of 18 bases. The CDR3 sequence is 15 residues long. Looked up from germline, CDR1 is SNHLY and CDR2 is FYNNEI. As DNA, the CDR3 is TGTGCCAGCAGTCGATTGGCCCTGATTGGAGAAAAACTGTTTTTT. Its translation: CASSRLALIGEKLFF.

The chain links TRBV18 to TRBJ1-2; 7 bases fit TRBD1. Losses at the gene ends were 3 bases for V and 2 bases for J; bases not matched to a gene: 3. CDR3 size: 14 residues. Germline V gene lookup returns CDR1 KGHSH and CDR2 LQKENI. The CDR3 loop reads CASSPGQINYGYTF. The CDR3 region has the DNA TGTGCCAGCTCACCGGGACAGATCAACTATGGCTACACCTTC.

This chain uses TRBV18 with TRBJ1-2; tentative D call: TRBD1 (5 bases). Looked up from germline, CDR1 is KGHSH and CDR2 is LQKENI. The CDR3 has 15 residues. V was cut by 3 bases and J by 0 bases, with 11 bases left in between. CDR3 bases: TGTGCCAGCTCACCTTCCGGGACGGCTAACTATGGCTACACCTTC. Its translation: CASSPSGTANYGYTF.

The chain combines TRBV6-5 with TRBJ1-5, with D possibly TRBD1 on 5 matching bases. V shed 6 bases and J shed 12 bases, with 15 bases lying between them. CDR1 is MNHEY and CDR2 is SVGAGI in the germline V gene. The CDR3 length is 12 residues. This chain's CDR3 is CASSEDIIRQHF. The DNA of the CDR3 is TGTGCCAGCAGCGAGGACATAATACGCCAGCATTTT.

This chain links TRBV7-9 with TRBJ1-2; a possible D gene is TRBD1 (6 bases). V was trimmed by 5 bases and J by 4 bases, leaving 17 bases between them. Germline CDR1 is SEHNR and CDR2 is FQNEAQ (reference sequence). This CDR3 comprises 15 residues. CDR3 nucleotides: TGTGCCAGCAGCCCCCGAAGGGGGGCATCCTATGGCTACACCTTC. Amino acids: CASSPRRGASYGYTF.

V usage is TRBV28 and J usage is TRBJ2-7, with 9 bases aligning to TRBD2. The CDR3 is 17 residues long. Looked up from germline, CDR1 is MDHEN and CDR2 is SYDVKM. The V and J ends lost 4 bases and 3 bases, in that order; junction bases with no gene match: 13. DNA of the CDR3: TGTGCCAGCAGTTCCTCCGGCGGGGGGGCACCATTCTACGAGCAGTACTTC. This translates into CASSSSGGGAPFYEQYF.

This clone was seen a single time. J is TRBJ1-2 and V is TRBV4-1; a possible D gene is TRBD1 (5 bases). The CDR3 has 16 residues. Trimming stripped 6 bases from V and 1 base from J, with 18 bases between. Germline V gene data show CDR1 as MGHRA and CDR2 as YSYEKL. The CDR3 loop is CASSPWGSPDNYGYTF. The CDR3 DNA reads TGCGCCAGCAGTCCATGGGGCAGTCCGGATAACTATGGCTACACCTTC.

J is TRBJ2-5 and V is TRBV9; TRBD2 matches 11 bases. Germline V gene lookup returns CDR1 SGDLS and CDR2 YYNGEE. This CDR3 spans 15 amino acids. The J segment lost 5 bases and the V segment lost 0 bases, leaving 3 bases of the junction unmatched. CDR3: CASSVGLAGSETQYF. The CDR3 DNA follows: TGTGCCAGCAGCGTAGGACTAGCGGGGTCGGAGACCCAGTACTTC.